These 30 T cell receptor beta chains were sequenced from one sample in a study of CD8 T cell repertoires and HIV-1 epitope variants (dated by TCRdb to the early 2020s). Libraries were prepared through the immunoSEQ multiplex PCR assay. What TCRdb holds here is the immuneACCESS table cut down to in-frame rearrangements. Part of the clones is not present; checked against another copy, under half of the missing clones reflect an unresolved V gene, and the others are unexplained. A total of over a thousand clones appear in this sample, 60% to 80% of them only once. The leading ten clones occupy 40% to 55% of the sample. What these receptors recognize is not known. The sequenced material came from cultured CD8+ T cells derived from PBMCs. The receptors were gathered from a male donor with HIV.

This chain uses TRBV4-2 with TRBJ2-6; TRBD2 is a possible D gene (6 bases). V was pared by 0 bases and J by 2 bases, with 17 bases between. Germline V gene lookup returns CDR1 LGHNA and CDR2 YNFKEQ. This CDR3 spans 19 amino acids. The CDR3 bases are TGTGCCAGCAGCCAAGAGTGGCGGACTACGACGGCTGGGGCCAACGTCCTGACTTTC. Residues: CASSQEWRTTTAGANVLTF.

The V call is TRBV9, the J call TRBJ2-3; D gene uncertain. This CDR3 region has 13 residues. Trimming left V 0 bases short and J 6 bases short, with 8 bases between. Germline V CDR1 and CDR2: SGDLS, YYNGEE. The CDR3 DNA reads TGTGCCAGCAGCGTAGGATCCGGGGATACGCAGTATTTT. Its translation is CASSVGSGDTQYF.

The rearrangement links TRBV7-8 to TRBJ2-7; possible D gene TRBD2, 6 bases. The CDR3 totals 14 residues. The germline CDR1 and CDR2 sequences are SGHVS and FQNEAQ. V lost 5 bases, J lost 3 bases, and 14 bases lay in between. Written as DNA, the CDR3 is TGTGCCAGCAGCCCAAGGGCGGGGCACTACGAGCAGTACTTC. Translating it yields CASSPRAGHYEQYF. The variable domain in full, completed from reference TRBV7-8 and TRBJ2-7, reads GAGVSQSPRYKVAKRGQDVALRCDPISGHVSLFWYQQALGQGPEFLTYFQNEAQLDKSGLPSDRFFAERPEGSVSTLKIQRTQQEDSAVYLCASSPRAGHYEQYFGPGTRLTVT.

This clone was detected only a few times. CDR3 DNA sequence: TGTGCCAGCAGTTCAGGGCTGTCGGATTACGAGCAGTACTTC. This gives the protein CASSSGLSDYEQYF. The chain couples TRBV28 to TRBJ2-7, with a weak D call TRBD1 (5 bases). The CDR3 extends over 14 amino acids. The V gene lost 4 bases and the J gene lost 4 bases, with 14 bases spanning the gap. Looked up from germline, CDR1 is MDHEN and CDR2 is SYDVKM.

The chain uses TRBV9 and TRBJ2-5; TRBD2 agrees at 7 bases. V lost 4 bases and J lost 2; bases outside the gene matches: 5. In germline, CDR1 is SGDLS, CDR2 YYNGEE. This CDR3 is 14 amino acids long. This chain's CDR3 is CASSTGRNQETQYF. CDR3 bases: TGTGCCAGCAGCACCGGGAGGAATCAAGAGACCCAGTACTTC.

The chain uses TRBV7-8 and TRBJ2-5, with 10 positions matching TRBD1. Per the germline V gene, CDR1 is SGHVS and CDR2 is FQNEAQ. J lost 2 bases, V lost 5 bases, and 8 bases had no gene match. This CDR3 spans 16 amino acids. The CDR3 sequence is CASSLGDRGFQETQYF. The CDR3 DNA reads TGTGCCAGCAGCCTAGGGGACAGGGGATTTCAAGAGACCCAGTACTTC. The full variable domain, with the rest looked up from reference TRBV7-8 and TRBJ2-5, is GAGVSQSPRYKVAKRGQDVALRCDPISGHVSLFWYQQALGQGPEFLTYFQNEAQLDKSGLPSDRFFAERPEGSVSTLKIQRTQQEDSAVYLCASSLGDRGFQETQYFGPGTRLLVL.

J is TRBJ2-7 and V is TRBV5-1; D not certain. The ends were cut back, 4 bases at V and 3 bases at J, with 14 bases in the middle. The germline V gene encodes CDR1 SGHRS and CDR2 YFSETQ. The CDR3 contains 14 residues. CDR3 protein: CASSPELDYYEQYF. The CDR3 DNA sequence: TGCGCCAGCAGCCCTGAGTTGGATTACTACGAGCAGTACTTC.

This clone qualifies as large. The genes are TRBV5-6 and TRBJ1-2; D call uncertain. CDR1 and CDR2 (germline): SGHDT, YYEEEE. V was cut by 4 bases and J by 3 bases, with 19 bases left in between. This CDR3 is built from 16 residues. CDR3 in DNA: TGTGCCAGCAGCCCTTGGCCGGTAGAATTGGACTATGGCTACACCTTC. This sequence encodes CASSPWPVELDYGYTF.

This clone was counted between two and nine times. The genes are TRBV15 and TRBJ1-1; possible D gene TRBD1, 5 bases. Germline V gene sequence: CDR1 LNHNV, CDR2 YYDKDF (reference sequence). This CDR3 has 15 residues. V gave up 0 bases and J gave up 1 base, with 9 bases separating them. For the CDR3, the DNA is TGTGCCACCAGCAGAGATCGGGGCGAGAACACTGAAGCTTTCTTT. It encodes CATSRDRGENTEAFF.

The rearrangement links TRBV28 to TRBJ2-2; no firm D call. Germline lookup yields CDR1 MDHEN and CDR2 SYDVKM. Deletions cut 2 bases from V and 5 bases from J, with 3 bases between. There are 12 residues in the CDR3. The chain's CDR3 is CASSLETGELFF. The CDR3 DNA sequence: TGTGCCAGCAGTTTAGAGACCGGGGAGCTGTTTTTT. The full variable domain, with the rest looked up from reference TRBV28 and TRBJ2-2, is DVKVTQSSRYLVKRTGEKVFLECVQDMDHENMFWYRQDPGLGLRLIYFSYDVKMKEKGDIPEGYSVSREKKERFSLILESASTNQTSMYLCASSLETGELFFGEGSRLTVL.

The chain carries TRBV16 and TRBJ2-7; TRBD1 matches 8 bases. Germline CDR1 and CDR2: KGHSY and FQNENV. The CDR3 length is 16 residues. Trimming cost V 1 base and J 3 bases; bases outside gene matches: 8. This chain's CDR3 is CASSQYSAGQGYEQYF. The DNA for the CDR3 is TGTGCCAGCAGCCAATATTCCGCCGGACAGGGCTACGAGCAGTACTTC.

This clone has only one observation. The chain links TRBV9 to TRBJ2-3; D not resolved. Germline CDR1 is SGDLS and CDR2 is YYNGEE. Between the trimmed V and J ends, which lost 6 bases and 4 bases, there was a span of 15 bases. This CDR3 is 14 amino acids long. The CDR3, as DNA: TGTGCCAGCAATCTCGGTAGTGGGGCAGATACGCAGTATTTT. Its translation: CASNLGSGADTQYF. The complete variable domain, with remaining parts taken from reference TRBV9 and TRBJ2-3, reads DSGVTQTPKHLITATGQRVTLRCSPRSGDLSVYWYQQSLDQGLQFLIQYYNGEERAKGNILERFSAQQFPDLHSELNLSSLELGDSALYFCASNLGSGADTQYFGPGTRLTVL.

Worth noting for this clone: A read error may produce the germline difference seen at one junction end. The chain uses TRBV4-1 and TRBJ2-7; D ambiguous. Germline V gives CDR1 MGHRA, CDR2 YSYEKL. This CDR3 is 11 amino acids long. The chain's CDR3 is CASSLQGIWHF. CDR3 bases: TGCGCCAGCAGCCTACAAGGGATTTGGCACTTC.

The chain employs TRBV19 and TRBJ2-3; either TRBD1 or TRBD2 may fit D (5 bases each). CDR1 and CDR2 from the germline V gene are LNHDA and SQIVND (reference sequence). This CDR3 has 15 residues. V lost 3 bases and J 0 bases, leaving 10 bases between the germline ends. The CDR3 reads CASSMSEGSTDTQYF. CDR3 nucleotides: TGTGCCAGTAGTATGAGCGAGGGGAGCACAGATACGCAGTATTTT.

V and J are TRBV13 and TRBJ1-1; 12 bases agree with TRBD1. V was clipped by 4 bases and J by 4 bases; unmatched bases: 4. CDR3 size: 15 residues. Germline V lookup: CDR1 PRHDT, CDR2 FYEKMQ (reference sequence). Written as DNA, the CDR3 is TGTGCCAGCAGCTACGGGACAGGGGGCGGCACTGAAGCTTTCTTT. It is translated as CASSYGTGGGTEAFF.

This clone was recorded a few times. J is TRBJ2-3 and V is TRBV7-2; 8 positions agree with TRBD1. The germline gives CDR1 SGHTA, CDR2 FQGNSA. The CDR3 consists of 15 residues. The ends lost 5 bases at V and 2 bases at J; junction bases unmatched: 6. This chain's CDR3 is CASSPGQGNTDTQYF. CDR3 DNA sequence: TGTGCCAGCAGCCCAGGACAGGGCAACACAGATACGCAGTATTTT.

V is TRBV21-1 and J is TRBJ1-1. TRBV21-1 is a pseudogene locus. This CDR3 has 14 amino acids. The CDR3 sequence: CASRSYTIRTEAFF. CDR3 coding DNA: TGTGCCAGCAGATCCTACACAATTCGCACTGAAGCTTTCTTT.

The chain links TRBV28 to TRBJ2-7, with a tentative D call TRBD1 (6 bases). CDR1 is MDHEN and CDR2 is SYDVKM in the germline V gene. V lost 6 bases and J lost 3, with 12 bases in between. The CDR3 is made up of 13 amino acids. The CDR3: CASSPPDSYEQYF. CDR3 nucleotides: TGTGCCAGCAGCCCCCCGGACAGCTACGAGCAGTACTTC.

The rearrangement uses TRBV2 and TRBJ2-7, with D hard to call. The CDR3 contains 13 residues. Germline CDR1 is SNHLY and CDR2 is FYNNEI. The ends were cut back, 2 bases at V and 2 bases at J, with 7 bases in the middle. The CDR3 region has the DNA TGTGCCAGCAGTGAACGGACCCCCTACGAGCAGTACTTC. It encodes CASSERTPYEQYF.

The chain links TRBV5-1 to TRBJ2-5; a possible D gene is TRBD1 (6 bases). The CDR3 extends over 14 amino acids. CDR1 and CDR2 from the germline V gene are SGHRS and YFSETQ. V dropped 0 bases and J dropped 2 bases, with 8 bases sitting between them. The CDR3 bases are TGCGCCAGCAGCTTGGCCGGACAGCAAGAGACCCAGTACTTC. It codes for CASSLAGQQETQYF.

This rearrangement joins TRBV7-2 to TRBJ2-5; TRBD1 might be the D (6 bases). There are 15 residues in the CDR3. The V end lost 6 bases, the J end lost 0 bases, and 14 bases lay between the germline ends. The germline V gene encodes CDR1 SGHTA and CDR2 FQGNSA. CDR3 in amino acids: CASSVDSGYQETQYF. The DNA of the CDR3 is TGTGCCAGCAGTGTGGACAGTGGATACCAAGAGACCCAGTACTTC.

This CDR3 reads CASSHGTGADTQYF. The CDR3, as DNA: TGTGCCAGCAGCCACGGGACCGGAGCAGATACGCAGTATTTT. The V and J genes are TRBV5-4 and TRBJ2-3; D may match TRBD1 or TRBD2 (5 bases each). Germline V gives CDR1 SGHNT, CDR2 YYREEE (reference sequence). The CDR3 extends over 14 amino acids. Between the trimmed V and J ends, which lost 4 bases and 4 bases, there was a span of 13 bases.

The rearrangement links TRBV5-5 to TRBJ2-3; the D gene is possibly TRBD1 (5 bases). Looked up from germline, CDR1 is SGHKS and CDR2 is YYEKEE (reference sequence). The CDR3 is made up of 15 amino acids. V dropped 1 base and J dropped 5 bases, with 14 bases sitting between them. CDR3 bases: TGTGCCAGCAGCTTGACAGGCCGCGCGGTAGATACGCAGTATTTT. It encodes CASSLTGRAVDTQYF.

The sample holds one count of this clone. This sequence joins TRBV4-3 and TRBJ2-1; weak D call: TRBD2 (5 bases). Germline CDR1 LGHNA, CDR2 YSLEER. The CDR3 has 17 amino acids. The germline V and J ends were trimmed by 1 base and 8 bases, with 21 bases remaining between them. DNA for the CDR3: TGCGCCAGCAGCCAAGCCCCCCTACCACTAGATCTAGATGAGCAGTTCTTC. Translated: CASSQAPLPLDLDEQFF.

This chain connects TRBV19 to TRBJ1-5, with 9 bases lining up with TRBD1. Trimming took 5 bases from V and 5 from J; bases not matched to a gene: 4. Germline CDR1 LNHDA, CDR2 SQIVND (reference sequence). This CDR3 contains 14 residues. CDR3 in amino acids: CASSAGTGYQPQHF. CDR3 DNA: TGTGCCAGTAGTGCCGGGACAGGGTATCAGCCCCAGCATTTT.

This clone turned up a few times. V and J are TRBV5-1 and TRBJ1-2; tentatively, D is TRBD1 (5 bases). The CDR3 covers 14 residues. Trimming shortened V by 3 bases and J by 3 bases, and 12 bases separated the two germline ends. Germline V gene lookup returns CDR1 SGHRS and CDR2 YFSETQ. The CDR3 loop reads CASSWEQDDYGYTF. The CDR3 nucleotides are TGCGCCAGCAGCTGGGAACAGGACGACTATGGCTACACCTTC.

This clone was recorded a few times. The genes are TRBV28 and TRBJ1-2; D gene unclear. Per the germline V gene, CDR1 is MDHEN and CDR2 is SYDVKM. V lost 5 bases and J lost 8, with 12 bases in between. CDR3 length: 12 residues. The CDR3 DNA reads as TGTGCCAGCAGTCTGGATCGCTGGGGCTACACCTTC. Its protein product is CASSLDRWGYTF.

J is TRBJ2-1 and V is TRBV27; TRBD2 matches at 8 bases. The CDR3 is 14 amino acids. Per the germline V gene, CDR1 is MNHEY and CDR2 is SMNVEV (reference sequence). V lost 7 bases, J lost 9 bases, and 11 bases stayed unmatched. This CDR3 is CASIRPGLGREQFF. CDR3 coding DNA: TGTGCCAGCATTCGACCGGGACTAGGCCGTGAGCAGTTCTTC.

Judged by abundance, this clone is large (0.1 to 1%). This chain uses TRBV4-3 with TRBJ1-1; maybe TRBD1 (5 bases). The V and J ends lost 0 bases and 1 base respectively, with 12 bases between them. The length of the CDR3 is 16 residues. From germline, CDR1 is LGHNA and CDR2 YSLEER. The CDR3 bases are TGCGCCAGCAGCCAAGATGTTGGGCAGGGGAACACTGAAGCTTTCTTT. As protein: CASSQDVGQGNTEAFF.

This clone was observed a single time. The chain couples TRBV18 to TRBJ2-2, with D uncertain. This CDR3 is 15 amino acids long. The V and J ends lost 0 bases and 4 bases respectively, with 9 bases between them. Germline CDR1 KGHSH, CDR2 LQKENI. The CDR3 reads CASSPPLLRTGELFF. In nucleotides, the CDR3 is TGTGCCAGCTCACCACCGTTACTTCGCACCGGGGAGCTGTTTTTT.